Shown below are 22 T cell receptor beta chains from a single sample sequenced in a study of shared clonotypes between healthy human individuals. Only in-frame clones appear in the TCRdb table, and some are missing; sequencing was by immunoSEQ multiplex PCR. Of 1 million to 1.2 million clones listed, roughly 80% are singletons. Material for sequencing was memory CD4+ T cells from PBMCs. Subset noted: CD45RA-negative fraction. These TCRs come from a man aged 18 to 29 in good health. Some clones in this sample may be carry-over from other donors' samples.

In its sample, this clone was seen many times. The CDR3 coding sequence is TGTGCCAGCAGTCTTACAGGGGTGAGGGGCTACACCTTC. This codes for CASSLTGVRGYTF. This chain uses TRBV7-2 with TRBJ1-2, with 7 bases fitting TRBD1. J gave up 8 bases and V 6 bases, and 9 bases lay outside the gene matches. Germline values: CDR1 SGHTA, CDR2 FQGNSA. The CDR3 loop spans 13 amino acids.

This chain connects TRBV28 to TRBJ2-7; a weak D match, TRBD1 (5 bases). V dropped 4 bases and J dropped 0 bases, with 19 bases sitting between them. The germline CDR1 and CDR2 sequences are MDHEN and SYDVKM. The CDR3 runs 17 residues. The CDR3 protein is CASSSVTVRLTSYEQYF. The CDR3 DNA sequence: TGTGCCAGCAGTTCAGTGACAGTTCGGCTCACCTCCTACGAGCAGTACTTC.

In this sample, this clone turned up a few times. Here the CDR3 reads CASSLAGTSAPQGKLFF. The CDR3, as DNA: TGTGCCAGCAGCTTGGCAGGGACATCCGCACCACAGGGTAAACTGTTTTTT. The V and J genes are TRBV5-6 and TRBJ1-4, with D possibly being TRBD1 (6 bases). CDR1 and CDR2 (germline): SGHDT, YYEEEE. The CDR3 is 17 residues long. Trimming removed 0 bases at V and 11 bases at J, with 23 bases between.

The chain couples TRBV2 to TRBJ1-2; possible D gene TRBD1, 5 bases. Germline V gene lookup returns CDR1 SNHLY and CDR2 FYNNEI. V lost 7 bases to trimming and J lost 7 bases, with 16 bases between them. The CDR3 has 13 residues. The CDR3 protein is CASKGQFVGGYTF. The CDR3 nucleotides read TGTGCCAGCAAGGGGCAGTTTGTAGGTGGCTACACCTTC. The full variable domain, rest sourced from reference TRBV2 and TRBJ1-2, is EPEVTQTPSHQVTQMGQEVILRCVPISNHLYFYWYRQILGQKVEFLVSFYNNEISEKSEIFDDQFSVERPDGSNFTLKIRSTKLEDSAMYFCASKGQFVGGYTFGSGTRLTVV.

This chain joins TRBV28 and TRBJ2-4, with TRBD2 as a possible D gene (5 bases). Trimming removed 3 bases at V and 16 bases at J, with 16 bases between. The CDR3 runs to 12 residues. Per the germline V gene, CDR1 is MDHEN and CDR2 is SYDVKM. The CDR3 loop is CASSFEPGKLYF. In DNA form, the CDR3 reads TGTGCCAGCAGTTTCGAACCGGGAAAGCTCTACTTC.

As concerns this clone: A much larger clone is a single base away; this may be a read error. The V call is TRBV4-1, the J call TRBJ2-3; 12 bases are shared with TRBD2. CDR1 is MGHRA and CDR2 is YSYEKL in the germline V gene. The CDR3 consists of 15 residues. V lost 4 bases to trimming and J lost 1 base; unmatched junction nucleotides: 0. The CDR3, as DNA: TGCGCCAGCAGCCGACTAGCGGGAGGCACAGATACGCAGTATTTT. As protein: CASSRLAGGTDTQYF.

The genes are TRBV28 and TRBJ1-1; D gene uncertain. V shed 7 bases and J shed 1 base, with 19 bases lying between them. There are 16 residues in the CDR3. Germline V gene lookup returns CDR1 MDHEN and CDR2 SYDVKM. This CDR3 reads CASNAPLGAPNTEAFF. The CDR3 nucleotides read TGTGCCAGCAACGCTCCGCTTGGAGCCCCGAACACTGAAGCTTTCTTT.

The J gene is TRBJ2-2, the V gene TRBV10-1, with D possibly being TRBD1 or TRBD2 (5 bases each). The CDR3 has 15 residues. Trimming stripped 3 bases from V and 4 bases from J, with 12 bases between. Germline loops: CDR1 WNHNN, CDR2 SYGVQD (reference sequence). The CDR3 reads CASSDSGLGTGELFF. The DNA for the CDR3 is TGCGCCAGCAGTGATTCGGGGCTCGGCACCGGGGAGCTGTTTTTT.

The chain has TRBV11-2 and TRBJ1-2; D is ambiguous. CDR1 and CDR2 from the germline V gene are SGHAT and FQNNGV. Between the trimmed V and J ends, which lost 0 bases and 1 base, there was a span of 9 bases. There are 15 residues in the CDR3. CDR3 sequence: CASSLDQISNYGYTF. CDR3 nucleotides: TGTGCCAGCAGCTTAGACCAGATAAGTAACTATGGCTACACCTTC.

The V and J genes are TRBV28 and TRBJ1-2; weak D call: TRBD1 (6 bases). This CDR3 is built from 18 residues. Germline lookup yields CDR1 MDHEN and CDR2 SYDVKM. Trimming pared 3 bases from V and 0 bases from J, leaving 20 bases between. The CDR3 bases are TGTGCCAGCAGTTTCCCCGGCCGGGGGGGGCGAGCTAACTATGGCTACACCTTC. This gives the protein CASSFPGRGGRANYGYTF.

The CDR3 spells CASSQQPGGSSGNTIYF. The CDR3 DNA is TGCGCCAGCAGTCAACAACCGGGCGGTAGCTCTGGAAACACCATATATTTT. The rearrangement links TRBV5-1 to TRBJ1-3; D is undetermined. The CDR3 is 17 residues long. Germline V gene lookup returns CDR1 SGHRS and CDR2 YFSETQ. V lost 5 bases to trimming and J lost 0 bases, with 18 bases between them.

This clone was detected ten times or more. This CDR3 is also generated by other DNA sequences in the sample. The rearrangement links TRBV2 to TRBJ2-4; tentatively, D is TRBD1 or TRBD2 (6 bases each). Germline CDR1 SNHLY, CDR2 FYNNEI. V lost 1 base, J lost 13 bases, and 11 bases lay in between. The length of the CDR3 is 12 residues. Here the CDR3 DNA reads TGTGCCAGCAGTGAAGACCTAGGGGGGCAGTACTTC. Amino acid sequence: CASSEDLGGQYF.

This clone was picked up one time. The chain's CDR3 is CAITQEVSGNTIYF. CDR3 in DNA: TGTGCCATCACCCAGGAGGTCTCTGGAAACACCATATATTTT. J is TRBJ1-3 and V is TRBV10-3; the D is unclear. Germline V gene data show CDR1 as ENHRY and CDR2 as SYGVKD. This CDR3 spans 14 amino acids. With 7 bases removed from V and 0 bases from J, the gap between germline ends came to 10 bases.

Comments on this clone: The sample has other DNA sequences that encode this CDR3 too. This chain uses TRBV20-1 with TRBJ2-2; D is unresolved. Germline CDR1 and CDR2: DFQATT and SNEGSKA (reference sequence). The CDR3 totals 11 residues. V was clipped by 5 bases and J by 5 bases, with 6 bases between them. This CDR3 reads CSARATGELFF. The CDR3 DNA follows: TGCAGTGCTCGGGCGACCGGGGAGCTGTTTTTT.

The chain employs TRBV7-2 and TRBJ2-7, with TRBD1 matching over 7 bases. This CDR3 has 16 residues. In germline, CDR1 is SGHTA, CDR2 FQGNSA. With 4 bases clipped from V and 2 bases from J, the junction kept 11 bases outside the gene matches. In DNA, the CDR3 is TGTGCCAGCAGCTCCGGCAGGGGGACGGGGACCTACGAGCAGTACTTC. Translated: CASSSGRGTGTYEQYF.

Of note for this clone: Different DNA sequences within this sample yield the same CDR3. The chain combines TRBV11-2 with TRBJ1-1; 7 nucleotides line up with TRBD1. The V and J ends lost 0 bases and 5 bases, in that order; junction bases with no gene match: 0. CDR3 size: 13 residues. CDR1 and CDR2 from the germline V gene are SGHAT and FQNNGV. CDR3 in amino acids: CASSLDRGTEAFF. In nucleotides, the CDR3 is TGTGCCAGCAGCTTAGACAGGGGGACTGAAGCTTTCTTT. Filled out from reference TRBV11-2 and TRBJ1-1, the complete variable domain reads EAGVAQSPRYKIIEKRQSVAFWCNPISGHATLYWYQQILGQGPKLLIQFQNNGVVDDSQLPKDRFSAERLKGVDSTLKIQPAKLEDSAVYLCASSLDRGTEAFFGQGTRLTVV.

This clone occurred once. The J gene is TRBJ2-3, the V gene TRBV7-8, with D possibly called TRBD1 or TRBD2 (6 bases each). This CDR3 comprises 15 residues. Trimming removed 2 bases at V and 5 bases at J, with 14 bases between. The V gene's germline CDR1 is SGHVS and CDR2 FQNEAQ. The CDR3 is CASSLSQGRGDTQYF. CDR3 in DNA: TGTGCCAGCAGCTTATCTCAGGGGCGGGGAGATACGCAGTATTTT.

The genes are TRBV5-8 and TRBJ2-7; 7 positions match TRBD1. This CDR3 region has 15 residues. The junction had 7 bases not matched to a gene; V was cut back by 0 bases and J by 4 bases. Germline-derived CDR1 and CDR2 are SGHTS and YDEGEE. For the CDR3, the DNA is TGTGCCAGCAGCTTGGCTTCCGGGACAGCGTACGAGCAGTACTTC. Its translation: CASSLASGTAYEQYF. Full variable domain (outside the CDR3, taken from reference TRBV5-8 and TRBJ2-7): EAGVTQSPTHLIKTRGQQATLRCSPISGHTSVYWYQQALGLGLQFLLWYDEGEERNRGNFPPRFSGRQFPNYSSELNVNALELEDSALYLCASSLASGTAYEQYFGPGTRLTVT.

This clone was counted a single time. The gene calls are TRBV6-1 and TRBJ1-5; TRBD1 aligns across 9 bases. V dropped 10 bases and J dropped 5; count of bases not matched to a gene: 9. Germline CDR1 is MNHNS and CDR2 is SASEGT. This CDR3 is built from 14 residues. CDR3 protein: CATTSGQGHQPQHF. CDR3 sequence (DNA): TGTGCCACAACATCGGGACAGGGTCATCAGCCCCAGCATTTT.

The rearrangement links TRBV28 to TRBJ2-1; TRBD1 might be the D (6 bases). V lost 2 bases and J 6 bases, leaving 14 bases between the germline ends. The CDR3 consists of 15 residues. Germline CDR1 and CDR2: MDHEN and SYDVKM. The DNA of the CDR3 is TGTGCCAGCAGTTTAGGGGGCCCCGGGCGCAATGAGCAGTTCTTC. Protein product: CASSLGGPGRNEQFF.

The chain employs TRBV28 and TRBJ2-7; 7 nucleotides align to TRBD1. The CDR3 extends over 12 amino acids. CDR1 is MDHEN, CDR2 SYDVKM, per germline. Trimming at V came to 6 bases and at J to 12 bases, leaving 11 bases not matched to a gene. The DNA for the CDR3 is TGTGCCAGCAGCCTCCCCCCGGGACAGACGTACTTC. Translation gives CASSLPPGQTYF.

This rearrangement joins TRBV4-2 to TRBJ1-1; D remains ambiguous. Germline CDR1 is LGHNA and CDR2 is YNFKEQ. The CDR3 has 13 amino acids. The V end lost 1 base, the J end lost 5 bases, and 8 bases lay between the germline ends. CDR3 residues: CASSQGRKTEAFF. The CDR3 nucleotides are TGTGCCAGCAGCCAAGGTCGAAAGACTGAAGCTTTCTTT.